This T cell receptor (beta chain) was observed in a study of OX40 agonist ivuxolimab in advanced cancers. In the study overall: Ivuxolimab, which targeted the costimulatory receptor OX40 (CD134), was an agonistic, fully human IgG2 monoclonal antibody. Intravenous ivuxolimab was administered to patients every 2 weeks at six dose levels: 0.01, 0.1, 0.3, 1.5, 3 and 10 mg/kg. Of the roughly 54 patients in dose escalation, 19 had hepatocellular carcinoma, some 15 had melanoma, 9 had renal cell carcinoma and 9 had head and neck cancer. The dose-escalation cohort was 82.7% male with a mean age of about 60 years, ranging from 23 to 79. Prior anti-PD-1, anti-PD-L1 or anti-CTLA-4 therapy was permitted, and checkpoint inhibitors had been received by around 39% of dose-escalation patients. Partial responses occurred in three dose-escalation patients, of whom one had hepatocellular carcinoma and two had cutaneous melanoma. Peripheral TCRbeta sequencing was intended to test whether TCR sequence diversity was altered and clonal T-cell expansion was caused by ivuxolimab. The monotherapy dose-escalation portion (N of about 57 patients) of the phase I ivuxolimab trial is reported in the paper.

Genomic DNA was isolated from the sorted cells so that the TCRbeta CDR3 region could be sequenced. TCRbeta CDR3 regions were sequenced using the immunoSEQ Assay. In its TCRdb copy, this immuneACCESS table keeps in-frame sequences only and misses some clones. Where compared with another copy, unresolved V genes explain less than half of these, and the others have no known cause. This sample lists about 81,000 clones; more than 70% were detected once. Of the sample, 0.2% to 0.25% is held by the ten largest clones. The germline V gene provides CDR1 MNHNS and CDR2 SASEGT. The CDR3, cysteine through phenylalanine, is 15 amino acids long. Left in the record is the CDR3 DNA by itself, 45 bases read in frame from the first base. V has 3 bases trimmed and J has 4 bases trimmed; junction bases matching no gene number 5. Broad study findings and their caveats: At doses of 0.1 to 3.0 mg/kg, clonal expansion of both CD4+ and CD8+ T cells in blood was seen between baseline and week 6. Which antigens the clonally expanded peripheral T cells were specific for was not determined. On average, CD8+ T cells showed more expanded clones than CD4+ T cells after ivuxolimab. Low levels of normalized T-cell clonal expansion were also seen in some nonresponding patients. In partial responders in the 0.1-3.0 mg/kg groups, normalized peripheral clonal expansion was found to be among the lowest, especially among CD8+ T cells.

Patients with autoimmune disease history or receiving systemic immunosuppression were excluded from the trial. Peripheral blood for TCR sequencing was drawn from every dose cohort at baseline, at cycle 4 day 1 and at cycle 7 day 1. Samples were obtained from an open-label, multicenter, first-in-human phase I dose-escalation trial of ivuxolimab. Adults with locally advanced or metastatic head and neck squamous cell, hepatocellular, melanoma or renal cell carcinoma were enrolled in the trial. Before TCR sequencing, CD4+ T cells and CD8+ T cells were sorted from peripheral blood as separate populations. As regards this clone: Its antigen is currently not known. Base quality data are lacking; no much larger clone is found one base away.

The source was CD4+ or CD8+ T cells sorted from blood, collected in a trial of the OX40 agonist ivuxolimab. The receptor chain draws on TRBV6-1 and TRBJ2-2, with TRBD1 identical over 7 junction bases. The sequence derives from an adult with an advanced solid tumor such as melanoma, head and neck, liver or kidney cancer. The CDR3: CASSDGTDRTGELFF. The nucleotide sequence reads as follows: TGTGCCAGCAGTGACGGGACAGACCGCACCGGGGAGCTGTTTTTT.